The source of this TCR beta chain is a study of cytomegalovirus exposure and HLA in healthy donors (TCRdb year 2017). Regarding the study in general: In an earlier analysis of 550 to 750 of the donors, 250 to 350 Gb of sequence data and 120 million or so unique TCR beta sequences from 150 million to 200 million T cells were reported. Roughly 290 gigabases of sequencing data and 75 million to 85 million unique TCR sequences made up an early release that covered 500 to 700 HLA-typed donors. Of the approximately 400 genotyped donors, around 81% fell in the genetic ancestry cluster associated with self-reported Caucasian donors. The aim of the study was to test whether cataloging public T cell receptors could identify signatures of past pathogen exposure. Using immunosequencing, the study profiled T cell repertoires from around 680 subjects and related those repertoires to cytomegalovirus serostatus. In addition to the first cohort of 650 to 800 subjects, a separate validation cohort of approximately 120 different subjects was used. The study combined high-throughput TCR immunosequencing, statistical association of individual TCRs with disease status, and machine learning to predict cytomegalovirus infection status. A later analysis re-examined previously published TCR beta repertoires from more than 650 donors and added high-resolution HLA genotyping to investigate patterns of TCR occurrence. In the later analysis, no new phenotypic data were used to find candidate immune exposures; instead, reliance was placed on TCR beta sequences and their occurrence across donors. To decide whether each TCR beta V gene segment behaved as functional or pseudogenic, an earlier analysis of approximately 600 of the donors relied on high-throughput TCR beta sequencing. Alongside the repertoire data, information on donor age, sex, ethnicity and CMV serostatus was compiled. A later genetic analysis took genome-wide SNP genotypes for about 65% of the 666 donors and used that subset as a discovery cohort. Every discovery cohort repertoire had been produced on one sequencing platform. HLA typing included class I and class II loci at four-digit resolution. Typing coverage varied by locus: roughly 629-640 donors for A, B, C, DRB1 and DQB1; some 520 for DQA1; about 600 for DPA1; more than 450 for DPB1. Four to six DR-DQ haplotypes were handled as single units for association and clustering, since linkage in the cohort was strong. Among 398 genotyped donors of the cohort, an average of roughly 240,000 unique TCR beta nucleotide sequences were sequenced per donor, around 20% of them non-productive. General findings and caveats noted by the study authors: In a later analysis, HLA-associated TCR beta chains showed more clonal expansion and lower generation probabilities than non-associated chains that were equally common. In a later analysis, 15,000 to 20,000 TCR beta sequences were associated with specific HLA alleles at a false discovery rate of 0.05. When HLA alleles, especially DR and DQ, strongly co-occurred, TCR associations were difficult to assign to individual alleles. Some IMGT-functional V segments, including TRBV6-2 and TRBV6-3, could not be distinguished by the 87-base-pair reads and were therefore excluded. The study listed 150 to 200 TCR beta chains as associated with cytomegalovirus. The presence/absence analyses assumed that sequencing depth was roughly uniform across donors, and that assumption may not be true. A later analysis found that most CMV-associated TCR beta chains appeared HLA-restricted, with HLA associations seemingly driven largely by CMV exposure. A further reported finding was that TCR beta sequences accurately predicted the HLA-A and HLA-B alleles for most subjects in the first cohort. This cohort had only TCR beta chains sequenced, and the lack of alpha or paired-chain data limited which features could be detected. An association between a missense DCLRE1C variant and V-gene and J-gene trimming of TCR beta chains was found in a later genetic analysis and replicated in an independent cohort. HLA typing was unavailable for some donors at each locus, so association tests used only the typed subset. Correlated functional status among segregating V segments might reflect linkage disequilibrium, but an unknown experimental factor could not be ruled out. CMV serostatus was the only immune exposure information available for the cohort. An earlier analysis of 587 of the donors showed that most TCR beta V segments appeared in productive rearrangements either about 87% or about 30% of the time, which broadly matched IMGT annotations. Cytomegalovirus status was reported to be diagnosed by the classifier with high specificity and sensitivity in both the original and validation cohorts. The authors suggested that the approach could potentially be generalized to other disease states and immunological phenotypes. Compared with the 666-donor mean, donors in an Asian-associated ancestry cluster had fewer N-insertions in productive TCRs, according to a later genetic analysis. While some public TCRs were present in many individuals, most TCR sequences turned up only very rarely across donors. Because counts were too low, 15 or so rarely observed V segments, including chromosome 9 orphons, were excluded from the earlier analysis of several hundred of the donors. According to a later analysis, parvovirus B19, influenza, CMV and Epstein-Barr virus appeared linked to several top co-occurrence clusters. A group of highly shared sequence variants was considered likely to be a technical artifact of the sequencing pipeline. A few of the identified cytomegalovirus-associated TCR beta chains were confirmed in vitro to be specific for cytomegalovirus antigens. In a later analysis, TCR association rates were found to vary across HLA loci, with the most associated TCRs seen for DRB1 alleles and the fewest for HLA-C alleles.

Library generation was performed with the immunoSEQ multiplex PCR assay. A mixture of 60 forward primers for TCR Vbeta segments and 13 reverse primers for TCR Jbeta segments was used in the multiplex PCR. The CDR3 region of rearranged TCR beta genes was amplified from genomic DNA by a multiplex PCR assay. The Illumina HiSeq System was used to sequence the amplified TCR beta libraries as 87-base-pair reads. In the source study's methods: A later analysis counted about 76 million unique TCR beta chains across the approximately 700 repertoires, and 10 million to 11 million of these chains were shared by at least two donors. To remove PCR and sequencing errors, raw reads were error-corrected and collapsed into unique sequences using a nearest-neighbor algorithm that merged closely related sequences. V, D and J gene segments were assigned by aligning CDR3 sequences to IMGT reference sequences. For a sequence to be retained, a match of at least six nucleotides to both a V gene segment and a J gene segment was required. Rearrangements were classified as productive when the CDR3 lacked stop codons and remained in frame with V and J, and all other rearrangements were classified as non-productive. Following IMGT convention, CDR3 was defined as the stretch from the second conserved V-encoded cysteine to the conserved J-encoded phenylalanine. In an earlier analysis of 500 to 650 of the donors, sequences lacking an unambiguous match to a single V gene segment were excluded. In an earlier analysis of approximately 610 of the donors, V segments were called functional above 56.7% productive rearrangements and were called segregating when the between-donor standard deviation exceeded 5%. To diagnose cytomegalovirus status from the catalog of TCR beta chain sequences, a statistical classification framework was built. In a later analysis, TCR nucleotide sequences were compared against IMGT/GENE-DB human TR gene sequences so that V and J genes could be assigned. A later analysis assigned CDR3 sequences and most-parsimonious VDJ recombination scenarios with the TCRdist pipeline. In a later analysis, every TCR beta chain was defined by the combination of its CDR3 amino acid sequence and its V-gene family, and reads without a unique V-gene family were dropped. As a way to deal with suspected cross-contamination and a sequencing artifact, a later analysis dropped 450 to 600 nucleotide sequences that were highly shared and had low generation probability. A later analysis calculated a clonal expansion index for each public chain from normalized within-repertoire ranks of inferred template counts. A later analysis computed generation probabilities with a VDJ recombination model fitted to out-of-frame rearrangements, and checked the results against IGoR. In a later analysis, TCR-TCR, TCR-HLA and TCR-CMV co-occurrence was scored with hypergeometric tests, and a repertoire-size bias correction was applied to TCR pairs. False discovery rates were estimated in a later analysis by permuting HLA or CMV assignments 20 times. In a later analysis, co-occurring TCRs were grouped with DBSCAN, and TCRdist sequence similarity was added when clustering was performed within HLA-allele-positive subsets. Repertoires with fewer than 30,000 or more than 120,000 public chains, plus five repertoires with anomalous nucleotide sharing, were excluded from co-occurrence clustering. In its TCRdb copy, this immuneACCESS table keeps in-frame sequences only and misses some clones. Where compared with another copy, unresolved V genes explain less than half of these, and the others have no known cause. The V and J calls and the clone size are those of that table, but D and trimming were determined from the DNA. In all, the sample holds 130,000 to 150,000 clones, and 78% of those were seen once. Over 2% of the sample goes to the ten largest clones.

The cohort was made up of 500 to 800 healthy bone marrow donors. At the time of sampling, all cohort members were nominally healthy, though unrecorded immune exposures were likely present. The donor tested CMV seropositive and was one of the 289 seropositive cohort members. Every donor gave a peripheral blood sample, and the peripheral blood mononuclear cells from that sample were used for TCR beta sequencing. Genomic DNA extraction from the blood cell samples was performed with the Qiagen DNeasy Blood Extraction Kit. Taken from the germline V gene, the CDR1 and CDR2 loops are KGHSH and LQKENI. There are 14 amino acids in the CDR3, from cysteine to phenylalanine inclusive. The entry retains the CDR3 DNA only, 42 bases that are in frame from base 1. Clipping removes 5 bases from V and 6 bases from J, with 9 as the unmatched junction base count. On this clone itself: Its target antigen remains unknown. Nothing much larger sits one base from this clone, and base qualities are not available.

Sequenced input: PBMCs. The sequence is built from TRBV18 and TRBJ1-1, and 7 junctional nucleotides match TRBD1. The sequence was collected from a young woman in good health and CMV-seropositive. The sequenced DNA is TGTGCCAGCTCATCCCAGGGACAGCTGGCTGAAGCTTTCTTT. It translates as CASSSQGQLAEAFF.